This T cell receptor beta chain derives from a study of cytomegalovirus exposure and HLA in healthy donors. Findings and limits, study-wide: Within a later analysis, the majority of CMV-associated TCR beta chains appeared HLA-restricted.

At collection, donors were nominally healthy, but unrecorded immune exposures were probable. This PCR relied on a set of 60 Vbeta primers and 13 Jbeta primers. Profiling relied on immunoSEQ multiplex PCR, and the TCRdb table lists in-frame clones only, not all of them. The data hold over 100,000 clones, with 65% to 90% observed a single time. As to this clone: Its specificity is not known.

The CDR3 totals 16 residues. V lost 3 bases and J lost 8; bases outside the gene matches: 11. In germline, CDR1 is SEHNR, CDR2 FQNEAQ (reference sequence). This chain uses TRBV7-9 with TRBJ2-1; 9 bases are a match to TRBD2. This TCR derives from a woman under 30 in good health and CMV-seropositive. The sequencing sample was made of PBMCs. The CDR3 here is CASSLYTGLATDEQFF. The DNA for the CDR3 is TGTGCCAGCAGCTTGTATACGGGACTAGCCACAGATGAGCAGTTCTTC.